The 22 T cell receptor beta chains presented below share a single source sample, sequenced in a study of post-analysis software for immune sequencing data. The study, taken as a whole, reports: Patients showed TRBV5-6, TRBV5-1 and TRBV20-1 among a few TRBV segments more frequent than in controls.

These receptors have no known antigen. Included in the TCR beta cDNA libraries were unique molecular identifiers. TCRdb reanalysed the PCR reads using MiXCR and keeps one entry per CDR3 protein. The table records 750,000 to 950,000 distinct CDR3 sequences, roughly 58% of them present only once. The sample taken for sequencing was blood. These receptors came from a girl aged 10-17 years with multiple sclerosis.

The chain has TRBV7-2 and TRBJ2-7; 10 bases are a match to TRBD2. Germline loops: CDR1 SGHTA, CDR2 FQGNSA. J lost 0 bases, V lost 5 bases, and 7 bases had no gene match. The CDR3 loop spans 16 amino acids. CDR3 DNA sequence: TGTGCCAGCAGCCCAATACTAGCGGGGAGCTCCTACGAGCAGTACTTC. This translates into CASSPILAGSSYEQYF.

This clonotype was picked up a small number of times. This CDR3 is CASSPLGQGAGETQYF. The CDR3 region has the DNA TGTGCCAGCAGCCCCCTAGGACAGGGGGCGGGAGAGACCCAGTACTTC. The V and J genes are TRBV7-6 and TRBJ2-5; 11 positions match TRBD1. The junction had 9 bases not matched to a gene; V was cut back by 5 bases and J by 4 bases. The CDR3 has 16 amino acids. Germline V lookup: CDR1 SGHVS, CDR2 FNYEAQ.

The chain uses TRBV7-2 and TRBJ1-6, with no clear D. The CDR3 contains 12 residues. Germline-derived CDR1 and CDR2 are SGHTA and FQGNSA. The V end lost 4 bases, the J end lost 16 bases, and 14 bases lay between the germline ends. The CDR3 DNA reads as TGTGCCAGCAGCTCTCAGGCTCTCTTGCTCCACTTT. Translated: CASSSQALLLHF. Filled out from reference TRBV7-2 and TRBJ1-6, the complete variable domain reads GAGVSQSPSNKVTEKGKDVELRCDPISGHTALYWYRQSLGQGLEFLIYFQGNSAPDKSGLPSDRFSAERTGGSVSTLTIQRTQQEDSAVYLCASSSQALLLHFGNGTRLTVT.

This clonotype has only a few counts. The rearrangement links TRBV7-2 to TRBJ2-1, with TRBD1 matching over 12 bases. CDR1 is SGHTA, CDR2 FQGNSA, per germline. J gave up 3 bases and V 3 bases, and 9 bases lay outside the gene matches. The CDR3 has 18 residues. CDR3 amino acids: CASSFPGQGAVFYNEQFF. For the CDR3, the DNA is TGTGCCAGCAGCTTTCCGGGACAGGGGGCCGTATTCTACAATGAGCAGTTCTTC. The full variable domain, in which reference TRBV7-2 and TRBJ2-1 provide the parts outside the CDR3, is GAGVSQSPSNKVTEKGKDVELRCDPISGHTALYWYRQSLGQGLEFLIYFQGNSAPDKSGLPSDRFSAERTGGSVSTLTIQRTQQEDSAVYLCASSFPGQGAVFYNEQFFGPGTRLTVL.

The chain links TRBV29-1 to TRBJ1-5; perhaps TRBD1 as D (6 bases). Trimming cost V 4 bases and J 1 base, with 8 bases left between them. Germline V gene sequence: CDR1 SQVTM, CDR2 ANQGSEA. The CDR3 length is 13 residues. CDR3: CSVGGASNQPQHF. CDR3 nucleotide sequence: TGCAGCGTTGGGGGGGCAAGCAATCAGCCCCAGCATTTT.

Turning to this clonotype: Relative to the germline gene, one junction end is altered; a read error may explain this. This chain uses TRBV12-3 or TRBV12-4 with TRBJ2-3; 7 bases are shared with TRBD1. This CDR3 has 15 amino acids. CDR3 region: CASSTGVGGTDAQYF. CDR3 bases: TGTGCCAGCAGCACAGGGGTCGGCGGCACAGATGCGCAGTATTTT.

This chain links TRBV29-1 with TRBJ2-5; perhaps TRBD2 as D (5 bases). This CDR3 has 13 amino acids. The germline V gene has CDR1 SQVTM and CDR2 ANQGSEA. Trimming removed 3 bases at V and 1 base at J, with 9 bases between. The CDR3 sequence: CSVDEGLQETQYF. The CDR3 DNA reads as TGCAGCGTTGATGAGGGCCTCCAAGAGACCCAGTACTTC.

Only one count was recorded for this clonotype. V usage is TRBV15 and J usage is TRBJ2-3; D is unclear. V was pared by 1 base and J by 5 bases, with 7 bases between. Germline V gene lookup returns CDR1 LNHNV and CDR2 YYDKDF (reference sequence). The CDR3 has 13 residues. DNA for the CDR3: TGTGCCACCAGCAGAGTCTTCCTAGATACGCAGTATTTT. This codes for CATSRVFLDTQYF.

J is TRBJ2-3 and V is TRBV29-1; D is ambiguous. The CDR3 contains 14 residues. Trimming pared 7 bases from V and 1 base from J, leaving 15 bases between. Germline-derived CDR1 and CDR2 are SQVTM and ANQGSEA. This chain's CDR3 is CSAQEFTGTDTQYF. In nucleotides, the CDR3 is TGCAGCGCCCAGGAGTTTACCGGCACAGATACGCAGTATTTT.

The chain has TRBV5-1 and TRBJ2-7, with TRBD2 matching over 12 bases. There are 15 residues in the CDR3. The J segment lost 1 base and the V segment lost 3 bases, leaving 2 bases of the junction unmatched. CDR1 and CDR2 from the germline V gene are SGHRS and YFSETQ. CDR3: CASSYGLAGSYEQYF. The CDR3 coding sequence is TGCGCCAGCAGCTATGGACTAGCGGGGTCCTACGAGCAGTACTTC. The whole variable domain, remainder taken from reference TRBV5-1 and TRBJ2-7, is KAGVTQTPRYLIKTRGQQVTLSCSPISGHRSVSWYQQTPGQGLQFLFEYFSETQRNKGNFPGRFSGRQFSNSRSEMNVSTLELGDSALYLCASSYGLAGSYEQYFGPGTRLTVT.

In its sample, this clonotype was seen a few times. The chain uses TRBV4-1 and TRBJ1-2; D ambiguous. The CDR3 totals 14 residues. CDR1 is MGHRA and CDR2 is YSYEKL in the germline V gene. Deletions cut 1 base from V and 4 bases from J, with 10 bases between. In DNA, the CDR3 is TGCGCCAGCAGCCAAGCAGGCGCGCCCTATGGCTACACCTTC. Protein: CASSQAGAPYGYTF.

CDR3 coding DNA: TGTGCCAGCAGTCCCCGGGGGACCAAAAACATTCAGTACTTC. It translates to CASSPRGTKNIQYF. The V gene is TRBV12-3 or TRBV12-4, the J gene TRBJ2-4; D may be TRBD2 (6 bases). This CDR3 spans 14 amino acids. V was pared by 5 bases and J by 2 bases, with 10 bases between.

The chain recombines TRBV20-1 with TRBJ1-5; TRBD1 is a possible D gene (5 bases). The CDR3 has 15 amino acids. The V and J ends lost 0 bases and 5 bases respectively, with 14 bases between them. In germline, CDR1 is DFQATT, CDR2 SNEGSKA (reference sequence). The CDR3 reads CSARDGGRAHQPQHF. The CDR3 nucleotides are TGCAGTGCTAGAGATGGCGGCAGGGCGCATCAGCCCCAGCATTTT.

This clonotype was observed a few times. The gene calls are TRBV5-1 and TRBJ2-6; maybe TRBD1 (6 bases). V lost 0 bases and J 2 bases, leaving 18 bases between the germline ends. The CDR3 consists of 19 residues. CDR1 is SGHRS, CDR2 YFSETQ, per germline. As DNA, the CDR3 is TGCGCCAGCAGCTTGGGGCTAAGGACAGCCACTGCTGGGGCCAACGTCCTGACTTTC. Its translation: CASSLGLRTATAGANVLTF.

V and J are TRBV5-1 and TRBJ2-3; no clear D. V was clipped by 5 bases and J by 0 bases, with 10 bases between them. CDR1 SGHRS and CDR2 YFSETQ come from the germline V gene. The CDR3 is 14 residues long. Here the CDR3 reads CASRHGTSTDTQYF. The CDR3 DNA is TGCGCCAGCAGGCATGGAACTAGCACAGATACGCAGTATTTT.

The chain is built from TRBV4-1 and TRBJ2-6, with 9 bases identical to TRBD1. Per the germline V gene, CDR1 is MGHRA and CDR2 is YSYEKL. The CDR3 spans 18 residues. V was pared by 3 bases and J by 0 bases, with 6 bases of the junction left unmatched. CDR3 amino acids: CASSHRDRDFSGANVLTF. For the CDR3, the DNA is TGCGCCAGCAGCCACCGGGACAGGGACTTCTCTGGGGCCAACGTCCTGACTTTC.

This clonotype was seen only once. The chain uses TRBV28 and TRBJ2-7; D possibly uses TRBD1 or TRBD2 (6 bases each). The CDR3 consists of 15 residues. V was shortened by 6 bases and J by 4 bases, with 19 bases between the two germline ends. Germline values: CDR1 MDHEN, CDR2 SYDVKM. Here the CDR3 DNA reads TGTGCCAGCAGGCAGCCGGGGGCGGGAAATTACGAGCAGTACTTC. Its translation is CASRQPGAGNYEQYF.

The J gene is TRBJ2-3, the V gene TRBV5-1; D is ambiguous. V gave up 5 bases and J gave up 2 bases, with 6 bases separating them. From germline, CDR1 is SGHRS and CDR2 YFSETQ. There are 12 residues in the CDR3. CDR3 loop: CASRGDTDTQYF. CDR3 DNA sequence: TGCGCCAGCAGGGGTGACACAGATACGCAGTATTTT.

This clonotype occurred a few times. V usage is TRBV7-9 and J usage is TRBJ2-3, with D perhaps matching TRBD1 (5 bases). V lost 5 bases and J lost 2, with 14 bases in between. The CDR3 has 15 amino acids. The germline gives CDR1 SEHNR, CDR2 FQNEAQ (reference sequence). The CDR3 loop reads CASSHEQDPTDTQYF. The CDR3 DNA sequence: TGTGCCAGCAGCCATGAACAGGACCCCACAGATACGCAGTATTTT.

The gene calls are TRBV15 and TRBJ2-3; possibly TRBD2 for D (6 bases). The length of the CDR3 is 13 residues. Germline CDR1 is LNHNV and CDR2 is YYDKDF (reference sequence). The V end lost 8 bases, the J end lost 4 bases, and 13 bases lay between the germline ends. Here the CDR3 reads CATAAGGADTQYF. The CDR3 DNA follows: TGTGCCACCGCGGCAGGCGGGGCAGATACGCAGTATTTT.

This rearrangement joins TRBV10-3 to TRBJ2-5, with D possibly TRBD2 on 6 matching bases. Per the germline V gene, CDR1 is ENHRY and CDR2 is SYGVKD. The CDR3 extends over 13 amino acids. The germline V and J ends were trimmed by 6 bases and 3 bases, with 11 bases remaining between them. DNA of the CDR3: TGTGCCATCAGCTCCGGGACTGAAGAGACCCAGTACTTC. This translates into CAISSGTEETQYF.

CDR3 loop: CASRITRSDTQYF. The CDR3 DNA follows: TGTGCCAGCAGGATTACTAGATCAGATACGCAGTATTTT. The chain employs TRBV7-9 and TRBJ2-3; D possibly corresponds to TRBD2 (5 bases). The length of the CDR3 is 13 residues. V was cut by 6 bases and J by 4 bases, with 11 bases left in between. Germline V gene sequence: CDR1 SEHNR, CDR2 FQNEAQ (reference sequence).